This TCR beta chain stems from a study of control samples from healthy donors and cancer patients. The method was immunoSEQ multiplex PCR; TCRdb's version includes in-frame clones alone and lacks a portion of them. The table has under 80,000 clones, 84% seen once. The CDR3 is made up of 11 amino acids. CDR1 is GTSNPN, CDR2 SVGIG, per germline (reference sequence). With 2 bases removed from V and 6 bases from J, the gap between germline ends came to 7 bases. The sequence came from a man over 45 in good health. The chain has TRBV30 and TRBJ1-2; no clear D. Sequencing was performed on blood. This CDR3 reads CAWSPADGYTF. The DNA of the CDR3 is TGTGCCTGGAGTCCAGCTGATGGCTACACCTTC.